What follows are 2 T cell receptor beta chains derived from one specimen sequenced in a study of human T cells and chemical hapten exposure. TCRdb ran MiXCR on the RACE reads and lists one entry per CDR3 protein. Altogether approximately 260,000 distinct CDR3 sequences are present, approximately 7.5% being singletons, with the ten largest covering about 1.1%. Stated time point: pre-sensitization, week 0. Treatment of the sample: therapeutic diphenylcyclopropenone sensitization with weekly scalp DPC. Sequencing used whole blood, obtained in connection with sensitization to the hapten diphenylcyclopropenone (DPC). The receptors here all came from a man aged 18 to 35 with alopecia areata. Some clones in this sample may be carry-over from other donors' samples.

The CDR3 reads CASSLRMGFGNQPQHF. The CDR3 DNA follows: TGTGCCAGCAGCTTAAGGATGGGCTTTGGCAATCAGCCCCAGCATTTT. J is TRBJ1-5 and V is TRBV5-6; D uncertain. The CDR3 loop spans 16 amino acids. Germline loops: CDR1 SGHDT, CDR2 YYEEEE. V lost 2 bases and J 2 bases, leaving 14 bases between the germline ends.

DNA of the CDR3: TGTGCCAGCAGCTTATTGCCGGGGGGCACACAAGAGACCCAGTACTTC. The encoded protein is CASSLLPGGTQETQYF. V gene TRBV7-2 combines with J gene TRBJ2-5, with D possibly TRBD2 on 7 matching bases. The CDR3 is made up of 16 amino acids. The V and J ends lost 2 bases and 2 bases respectively, with 15 bases between them. Germline values: CDR1 SGHTA, CDR2 FQGNSA.